This T cell receptor beta chain originates from a study of technical replicates of blood from a handful of donors. Clones were sequenced by immunoSEQ multiplex PCR, and TCRdb holds only the in-frame ones, with some missing. The sample contains tens of thousands of clones, 70% to 90% of which appear only once. Germline V gene sequence: CDR1 LGHNA, CDR2 YSLEER. V lost 3 bases, J lost 0 bases, and 9 bases lay in between. The CDR3 is 16 amino acids. The sequence was obtained from a human donor in good health. Some clones in this sample may be carry-over from other donors' samples. The sample comprised PBMCs. This chain connects TRBV4-3 to TRBJ2-6; D gene uncertain. The DNA for the CDR3 is TGCGCCAGCAGCCAGCAGTGGAGCTCTGGGGCCAACGTCCTGACTTTC. It codes for CASSQQWSSGANVLTF.